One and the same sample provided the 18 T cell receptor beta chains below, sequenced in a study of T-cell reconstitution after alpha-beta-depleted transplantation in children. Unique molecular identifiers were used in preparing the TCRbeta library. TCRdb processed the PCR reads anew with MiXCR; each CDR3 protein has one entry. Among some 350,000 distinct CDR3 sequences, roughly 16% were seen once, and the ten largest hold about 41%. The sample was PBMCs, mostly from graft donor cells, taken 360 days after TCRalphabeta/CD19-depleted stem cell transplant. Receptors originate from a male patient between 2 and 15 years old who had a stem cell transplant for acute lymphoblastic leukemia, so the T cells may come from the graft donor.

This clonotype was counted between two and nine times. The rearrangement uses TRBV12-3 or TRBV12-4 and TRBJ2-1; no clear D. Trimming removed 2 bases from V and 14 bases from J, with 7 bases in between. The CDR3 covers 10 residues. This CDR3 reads CASSLYRKFF. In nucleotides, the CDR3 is TGTGCCAGCAGTTTATATCGAAAGTTCTTC.

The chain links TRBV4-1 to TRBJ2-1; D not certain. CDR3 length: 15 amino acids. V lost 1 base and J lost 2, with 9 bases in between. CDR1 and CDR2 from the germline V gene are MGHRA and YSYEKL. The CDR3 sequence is CASSQVSGPYNEQFF. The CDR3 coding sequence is TGCGCCAGCAGCCAAGTGTCTGGGCCCTACAATGAGCAGTTCTTC.

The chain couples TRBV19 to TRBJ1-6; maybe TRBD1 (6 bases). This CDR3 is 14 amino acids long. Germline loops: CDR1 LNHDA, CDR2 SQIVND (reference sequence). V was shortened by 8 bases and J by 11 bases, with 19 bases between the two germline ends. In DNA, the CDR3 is TGTGCCAGTTCATCCGAAGGGGGTATTCCACCCCTCCACTTT. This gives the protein CASSSEGGIPPLHF.

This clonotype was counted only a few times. CDR3: CASSTPPRLAGRTDTQYF. The CDR3 DNA follows: TGTGCCAGCAGCACCCCTCCCCGACTAGCGGGACGCACAGATACGCAGTATTTT. V usage is TRBV11-2 and J usage is TRBJ2-3; TRBD2 aligns across 11 bases. V dropped 5 bases and J dropped 1; count of bases not matched to a gene: 11. In germline, CDR1 is SGHAT, CDR2 FQNNGV. This CDR3 is built from 18 residues.

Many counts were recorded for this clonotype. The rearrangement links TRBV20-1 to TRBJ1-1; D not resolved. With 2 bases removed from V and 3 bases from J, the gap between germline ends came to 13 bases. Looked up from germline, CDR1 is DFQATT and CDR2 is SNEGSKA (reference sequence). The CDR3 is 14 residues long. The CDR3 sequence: CSARPATAHTEAFF. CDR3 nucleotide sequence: TGCAGTGCTAGACCGGCCACGGCGCACACTGAAGCTTTCTTT.

The CDR3 DNA follows: TGCAGCGTTGAAGTATCCACCCAGGTTTACAATGAGCAGTTCTTC. Translating gives CSVEVSTQVYNEQFF. This sequence joins TRBV29-1 and TRBJ2-1, with D unclear. Germline values: CDR1 SQVTM, CDR2 ANQGSEA. This CDR3 is built from 15 residues. V lost 1 base and J lost 4, with 14 bases in between.

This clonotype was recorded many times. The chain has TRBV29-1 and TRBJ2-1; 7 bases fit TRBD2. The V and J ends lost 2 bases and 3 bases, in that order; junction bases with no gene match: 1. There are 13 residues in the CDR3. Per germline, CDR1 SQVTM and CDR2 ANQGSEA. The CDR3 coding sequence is TGCAGCGTTGAACGGGACTACTACAATGAGCAGTTCTTC. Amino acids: CSVERDYYNEQFF.

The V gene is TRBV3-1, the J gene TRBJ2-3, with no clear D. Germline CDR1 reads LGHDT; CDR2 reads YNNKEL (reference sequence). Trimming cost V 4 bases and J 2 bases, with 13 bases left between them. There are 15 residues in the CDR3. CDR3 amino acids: CASSPRSDPTDTQYF. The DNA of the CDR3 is TGTGCCAGCAGCCCCCGGTCCGACCCCACAGATACGCAGTATTTT.

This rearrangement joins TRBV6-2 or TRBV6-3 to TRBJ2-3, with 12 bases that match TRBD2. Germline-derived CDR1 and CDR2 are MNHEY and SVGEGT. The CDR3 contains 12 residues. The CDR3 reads CATSGRIDTQYF. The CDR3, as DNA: TGTGCGACTAGCGGGAGAATAGATACGCAGTATTTT.

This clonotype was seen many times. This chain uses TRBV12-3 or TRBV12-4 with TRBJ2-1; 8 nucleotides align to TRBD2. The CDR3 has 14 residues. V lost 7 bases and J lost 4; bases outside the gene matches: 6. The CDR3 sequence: CASTLGLAYNEQFF. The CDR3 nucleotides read TGTGCCAGCACCTTAGGACTAGCTTACAATGAGCAGTTCTTC.

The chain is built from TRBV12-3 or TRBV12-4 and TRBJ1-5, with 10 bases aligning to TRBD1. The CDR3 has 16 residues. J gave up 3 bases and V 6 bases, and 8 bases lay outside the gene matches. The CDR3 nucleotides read TGTGCCAGCAGCCTATCCGGGACAGGGGTCAATCAGCCCCAGCATTTT. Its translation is CASSLSGTGVNQPQHF.

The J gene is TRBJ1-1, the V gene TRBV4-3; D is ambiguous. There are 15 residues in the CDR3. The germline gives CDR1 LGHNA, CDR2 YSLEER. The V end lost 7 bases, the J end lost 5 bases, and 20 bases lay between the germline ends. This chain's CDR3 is CASNPHRGELTEAFF. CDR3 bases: TGCGCCAGCAATCCTCACCGGGGAGAGTTGACTGAAGCTTTCTTT.

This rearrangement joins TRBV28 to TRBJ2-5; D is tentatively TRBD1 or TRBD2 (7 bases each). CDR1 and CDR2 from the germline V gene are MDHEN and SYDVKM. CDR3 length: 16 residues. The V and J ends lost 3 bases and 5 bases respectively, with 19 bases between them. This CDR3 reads CASSFKLGGGAETQYF. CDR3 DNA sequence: TGTGCCAGCAGTTTTAAGTTGGGAGGGGGCGCGGAGACCCAGTACTTC.

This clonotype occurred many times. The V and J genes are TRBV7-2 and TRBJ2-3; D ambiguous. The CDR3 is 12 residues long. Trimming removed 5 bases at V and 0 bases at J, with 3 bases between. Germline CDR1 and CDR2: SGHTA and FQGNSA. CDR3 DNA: TGTGCCAGCAGCCTAAGCACAGATACGCAGTATTTT. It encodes CASSLSTDTQYF.

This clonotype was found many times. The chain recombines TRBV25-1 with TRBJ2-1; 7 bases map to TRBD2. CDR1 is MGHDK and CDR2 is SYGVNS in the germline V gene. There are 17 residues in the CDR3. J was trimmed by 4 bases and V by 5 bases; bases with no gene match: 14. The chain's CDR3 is CASSSPGGGATYNEQFF. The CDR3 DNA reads TGTGCCAGCAGTTCCCCCGGGGGAGGGGCTACTTACAATGAGCAGTTCTTC.

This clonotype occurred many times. The CDR3 bases are TGCGCCAGCAGCTTGGCCTTCAGCGGGAGAACATCCACAGATACGCAGTATTTT. Protein sequence: CASSLAFSGRTSTDTQYF. The chain couples TRBV5-1 to TRBJ2-3; TRBD2 aligns across 8 bases. J lost 2 bases, V lost 0 bases, and 11 bases had no gene match. CDR1 SGHRS and CDR2 YFSETQ come from the germline V gene. This CDR3 has 18 amino acids.

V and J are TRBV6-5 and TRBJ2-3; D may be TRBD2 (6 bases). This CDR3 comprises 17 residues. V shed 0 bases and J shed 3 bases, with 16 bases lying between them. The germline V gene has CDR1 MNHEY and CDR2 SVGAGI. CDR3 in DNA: TGTGCCAGCAGTTACTCGGGACTTGGGATTCCAACAGATACGCAGTATTTT. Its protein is CASSYSGLGIPTDTQYF.

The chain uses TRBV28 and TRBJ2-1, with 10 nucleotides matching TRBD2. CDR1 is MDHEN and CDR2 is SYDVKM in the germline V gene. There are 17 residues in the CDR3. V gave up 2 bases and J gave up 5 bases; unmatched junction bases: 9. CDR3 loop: CASSLASGSLLDNEQFF. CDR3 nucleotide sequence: TGTGCCAGCAGTTTAGCTAGCGGGAGTTTACTTGACAATGAGCAGTTCTTC.